These 28 T cell receptor beta chains were sequenced from one sample in a study of identical twins. MiXCR, applied by TCRdb to the 5' RACE reads, yields one record per CDR3 protein. The repertoire consists of around 1.7 million distinct CDR3 sequences, with around a third occurring once and the leading ten covering around 0.3%. Sequencing input: cord blood. The receptors were sampled from a newborn girl in good health.

This clonotype came up a few times. The V call is TRBV5-1, the J call TRBJ2-1; D is possibly TRBD1 (5 bases). CDR3 length: 13 residues. V lost 7 bases to trimming and J lost 4 bases, with 12 bases between them. CDR1 and CDR2 (germline): SGHRS, YFSETQ. The CDR3 bases are TGCGCCAGCGGGGCCCTAGATTACAATGAGCAGTTCTTC. This translates into CASGALDYNEQFF.

This clonotype was picked up a small number of times. The chain has TRBV3-1 and TRBJ1-2; 8 bases match TRBD1. Per the germline V gene, CDR1 is LGHDT and CDR2 is YNNKEL (reference sequence). V trimming: 3 bases; J trimming: 0 bases; junction bases outside the gene matches: 3. The CDR3 runs to 15 residues. CDR3 protein: CASSHRGLANYGYTF. The DNA for the CDR3 is TGTGCCAGCAGCCACAGGGGGCTCGCTAACTATGGCTACACCTTC.

This clonotype was counted at least ten times. This rearrangement joins TRBV4-1 to TRBJ2-6; 8 nucleotides agree with TRBD1. The CDR3 contains 19 residues. Germline V gives CDR1 MGHRA, CDR2 YSYEKL. After removal of 2 bases from V and 0 bases from J, the junction contained 9 bases not matched to a gene. CDR3 in amino acids: CASSQLQGVPNSGANVLTF. The CDR3 DNA reads as TGCGCCAGCAGCCAATTACAGGGGGTTCCTAACTCTGGGGCCAACGTCCTGACTTTC.

Worth noting for this clonotype: This may be a read error, as it is one base from a much larger clone. V usage is TRBV6-5 and J usage is TRBJ2-5; 12 bases agree with TRBD1. This CDR3 spans 14 amino acids. The germline CDR1 and CDR2 sequences are MNHEY and SVGAGI. V shed 10 bases and J 0 bases; nucleotides not matched to a gene: 3. The DNA of the CDR3 is TGTGCCACGGGACAGGGGGCCTACCAAGAGACCCAGTACTTC. Translating it yields CATGQGAYQETQYF.

The J gene is TRBJ1-1, the V gene TRBV5-1, with D unclear. V dropped 6 bases and J dropped 1 base, with 13 bases sitting between them. The CDR3 sequence is 14 residues long. Germline CDR1 and CDR2: SGHRS and YFSETQ. The CDR3 nucleotides are TGCGCCAGCATCCCCATCCCGGGGAACACTGAAGCTTTCTTT. This codes for CASIPIPGNTEAFF.

The J gene is TRBJ2-1, the V gene TRBV7-9; no clear D gene. Trimming pared 3 bases from V and 10 bases from J, leaving 16 bases between. CDR3 length equals 14 residues. Germline CDR1 is SEHNR and CDR2 is FQNEAQ (reference sequence). The CDR3 coding sequence is TGTGCCAGCAGCTTTCGAGACCCCTCCAGGGAGCAGTTCTTC. Encoded protein: CASSFRDPSREQFF.

With regard to this clonotype: The junction does not match germline at one end; this may be a read error. The chain employs TRBV28 and TRBJ2-1; 11 positions agree with TRBD2. Germline V gene lookup returns CDR1 MDHEN and CDR2 SYDVKM. The CDR3 is made up of 16 amino acids. The CDR3 coding sequence is TGTGCCAGCAGTCGCGGTACTAGCGGGAGTAGCAATGGGCAGTTCTTC. Protein product: CASSRGTSGSSNGQFF.

V gene TRBV28 combines with J gene TRBJ1-2; 9 nucleotides agree with TRBD1. The CDR3 spans 16 residues. Germline V CDR1 and CDR2: MDHEN, SYDVKM. The J segment lost 4 bases and the V segment lost 4 bases, leaving 10 bases of the junction unmatched. For the CDR3, the DNA is TGTGCCAGCAGTTCCCCCGGGACAGGGAGGTCCTATGGCTACACCTTC. Amino acids: CASSSPGTGRSYGYTF.

This chain links TRBV4-2 with TRBJ1-5; D uncertain. Germline V CDR1 and CDR2: LGHNA, YNFKEQ. V was pared by 1 base and J by 6 bases, with 10 bases between. CDR3 length equals 14 residues. In DNA, the CDR3 is TGTGCCAGCAGCCAAGTGGAGAAGCCTCAGCCCCAGCATTTT. It specifies CASSQVEKPQPQHF.

The CDR3 DNA reads as TGCAGCGTTGAAGGGTACGATGAGCAGTACTTC. Its translation is CSVEGYDEQYF. The chain carries TRBV29-1 and TRBJ2-7; D is ambiguous. Germline loops: CDR1 SQVTM, CDR2 ANQGSEA. This CDR3 comprises 11 residues. The V end was cut by 1 base, the J end by 7 bases, with 8 bases between.

This clonotype was recorded many times. The rearrangement uses TRBV29-1 and TRBJ1-5; 7 nucleotides match TRBD1. The CDR3 is made up of 13 amino acids. Germline trimming cut 4 bases from V and 3 bases from J; bases unmatched to any gene: 3. Germline V gives CDR1 SQVTM, CDR2 ANQGSEA. The CDR3 region has the DNA TGCAGCGTTGGTACAGGGGCCAATCAGCCCCAGCATTTT. It encodes CSVGTGANQPQHF.

The gene calls are TRBV9 and TRBJ2-1, with TRBD1 matching 8 bases. Germline CDR1 reads SGDLS; CDR2 reads YYNGEE. Trimming cost V 3 bases and J 14 bases; bases outside gene matches: 16. There are 15 residues in the CDR3. The CDR3: CASSASSGTGLGEFF. CDR3 in DNA: TGTGCCAGCAGCGCCAGTTCCGGGACAGGCCTAGGAGAGTTCTTC.

This clonotype was seen a few times. J is TRBJ2-7 and V is TRBV7-9; 10 nucleotides line up with TRBD1. The CDR3 is 14 amino acids. The germline CDR1 and CDR2 sequences are SEHNR and FQNEAQ (reference sequence). The V gene end was trimmed by 5 bases and the J gene end by 6 bases; junction bases not matched to a gene: 7. The CDR3 DNA reads TGTGCCAGCAGCCCCGACAGGGGGCGAGGCGAGCAGTACTTC. Encoded protein: CASSPDRGRGEQYF.

V is TRBV10-3 and J is TRBJ2-5; D is perhaps TRBD2 (7 bases). The germline CDR1 and CDR2 sequences are ENHRY and SYGVKD. The CDR3 is 16 amino acids. With 0 bases removed from V and 6 bases from J, the gap between germline ends came to 17 bases. The CDR3 protein is CAISESTLGGRKTQYF. CDR3 nucleotide sequence: TGTGCCATCAGTGAGTCGACTCTCGGGGGGCGGAAGACCCAGTACTTC.

The rearrangement links TRBV6-6 to TRBJ2-1; possible D gene TRBD2, 6 bases. In germline, CDR1 is MNHNY, CDR2 SVGAGI (reference sequence). Between the trimmed V and J ends, which lost 2 bases and 7 bases, there was a span of 15 bases. There are 15 residues in the CDR3. The CDR3 bases are TGTGCCAGCAGTTACCTAGCCTCGGGGGAGAATGAGCAGTTCTTC. It encodes CASSYLASGENEQFF.

This clonotype was detected only a few times. A read error may produce the germline difference seen at one junction end. The chain is built from TRBV20-1 and TRBJ1-4; D unclear. Germline-derived CDR1 and CDR2 are DFQATT and SNEGSKA (reference sequence). The length of the CDR3 is 13 residues. CDR3 sequence: CSAQYSTNKKLFF. CDR3 nucleotide sequence: TGCAGTGCTCAGTATTCAACTAATAAAAAACTGTTTTTT.

The chain is built from TRBV27 and TRBJ2-7; D call uncertain. Deletions cut 3 bases from V and 3 bases from J, with 12 bases between. CDR1 and CDR2 (germline): MNHEY, SMNVEV (reference sequence). The CDR3 length is 14 residues. CDR3 DNA sequence: TGTGCCAGCAGTTTCAAATTTAACTTCTACGAGCAGTACTTC. It codes for CASSFKFNFYEQYF.

This clonotype has a single count. With a much larger clone just one base away, this may be a read error. The J gene is TRBJ2-5, the V gene TRBV3-1; 13 bases map to TRBD2. Looked up from germline, CDR1 is LGHDT and CDR2 is YNNKEL (reference sequence). CDR3 length: 18 residues. The V and J ends lost 1 base and 11 bases, in that order; junction bases with no gene match: 16. CDR3: CASSQALKLAGGLDEQYF. CDR3 nucleotide sequence: TGTGCCAGCAGCCAAGCCCTCAAACTAGCGGGAGGGTTGGATGAGCAGTACTTC.

This clonotype was counted a few times. The V call is TRBV5-1, the J call TRBJ2-1, with 9 bases that match TRBD2. Looked up from germline, CDR1 is SGHRS and CDR2 is YFSETQ. V lost 6 bases and J lost 0; bases outside the gene matches: 7. The CDR3 covers 16 residues. The CDR3 spells CASTPTSGISYNEQFF. The CDR3 nucleotides read TGCGCCAGCACTCCGACTAGCGGCATCTCCTACAATGAGCAGTTCTTC.

The chain couples TRBV7-7 to TRBJ1-5, with D tentatively TRBD1 (5 bases). The V end lost 5 bases, the J end lost 7 bases, and 15 bases lay between the germline ends. This CDR3 comprises 14 residues. CDR1 is SSHAT and CDR2 is FNYEAQ in the germline V gene (reference sequence). The DNA for the CDR3 is TGTGCCAGCAGCGGGCCGGGGGGTGTACAGCCCCAGCATTTT. It is translated as CASSGPGGVQPQHF.

The rearrangement joins TRBV27 to TRBJ2-7, with 9 bases lining up with TRBD1. From germline, CDR1 is MNHEY and CDR2 SMNVEV (reference sequence). The length of the CDR3 is 15 residues. The J segment lost 5 bases and the V segment lost 6 bases, leaving 11 bases of the junction unmatched. CDR3 in amino acids: CASSVLGQGSNEQYF. CDR3 in DNA: TGTGCCAGCAGCGTCCTGGGACAGGGAAGCAACGAGCAGTACTTC.

The V gene is TRBV20-1, the J gene TRBJ2-1; no clear D gene. With the DNA end fitting TRBJ2-7 better, the J assignment may be wrong. The CDR3 sequence is 14 residues long. In germline, CDR1 is DFQATT, CDR2 SNEGSKA (reference sequence). The CDR3 nucleotides are TGCAGTGCTAGCCGCCTCGGCTCCTACAATGAGCAGTACTTC. Encoded protein: CSASRLGSYNEQYF.

The sample holds a few counts of this clonotype. The J gene is TRBJ2-7, the V gene TRBV20-1; weak D call: TRBD1 (6 bases). CDR3 length equals 14 residues. Germline CDR1 reads DFQATT; CDR2 reads SNEGSKA (reference sequence). Trimming removed 6 bases from V and 1 base from J, with 16 bases in between. For the CDR3, the DNA is TGCAGTGCCCATGCCGGGACACCATCCTACGAGCAGTACTTC. Translation: CSAHAGTPSYEQYF.

This clonotype was detected only a few times. The CDR3: CASSLRSRGDYEQYF. Here the CDR3 DNA reads TGTGCCAGCAGTTTAAGGTCTCGAGGGGACTACGAGCAGTACTTC. This sequence joins TRBV28 and TRBJ2-7, with D tentatively TRBD1 or TRBD2 (5 bases each). The ends were cut back, 2 bases at V and 3 bases at J, with 14 bases in the middle. CDR1 and CDR2 (germline): MDHEN, SYDVKM. The CDR3 is made up of 15 amino acids.

This clonotype was seen a few times. The CDR3 reads CASSPWTVAYEQYF. DNA of the CDR3: TGTGCCAGCAGCCCCTGGACAGTAGCCTACGAGCAGTACTTC. V usage is TRBV7-8 and J usage is TRBJ2-7; D may be TRBD1 (6 bases). Germline CDR1 and CDR2: SGHVS and FQNEAQ. Trimming stripped 5 bases from V and 2 bases from J, with 13 bases between. The CDR3 has 14 amino acids.

The CDR3 region is CASSQASKRGEQFF. The CDR3 nucleotides are TGCGCCAGCAGCCAAGCTTCAAAGCGGGGTGAGCAGTTCTTC. V and J are TRBV4-1 and TRBJ2-1, with TRBD2 identical over 7 bases. The V gene end was trimmed by 1 base and the J gene end by 9 bases; junction bases not matched to a gene: 6. The CDR3 sequence is 14 residues long. The germline V gene encodes CDR1 MGHRA and CDR2 YSYEKL.

The genes are TRBV6-7 and TRBJ2-3; D unresolved. TRBV6-7 is assigned to the ORF class and has an uncertain function. The CDR3 has 15 amino acids. V lost 0 bases and J lost 0, with 7 bases in between. CDR3 DNA sequence: TGTGCCAGCAGTTACTCGAGCACCAGCACAGATACGCAGTATTTT. Protein: CASSYSSTSTDTQYF.

This clonotype was counted a single time. The chain recombines TRBV7-2 with TRBJ2-1; D gene unclear. This CDR3 contains 11 residues. The ends were cut back, 6 bases at V and 12 bases at J, with 12 bases in the middle. The germline V gene encodes CDR1 SGHTA and CDR2 FQGNSA. The CDR3 nucleotides read TGTGCCAGCAGTGTGGGGTATGGGCAGTTCTTC. Protein product: CASSVGYGQFF.